These T cell receptor beta chains were read from a single sample in a study of shared clonotypes between healthy human individuals. The method was immunoSEQ multiplex PCR; TCRdb's version includes in-frame clones alone and lacks a portion of them. The sample records about 2.1 million clones, roughly 93% being singletons. Sequencing was carried out using naive CD8+ T cells from PBMCs. The receptors shown here come from a man between 18 and 35 years old in good health. Some clones in this sample may be carry-over from other donors' samples. The CDR3 runs from the conserved cysteine through the conserved F or W. D genes are given only for firm matches. Only some rows state a clone size, as once, few, many or a class for expanded clones.

CDR3 length: 17
V gene: TRBV9
D gene: TRBD1
clone size: .
J gene: TRBJ2-3
CDR3 protein: CASSAHPGTGSADTQYF
CDR3 DNA: TGTGCCAGCAGCGCCCATCCGGGGACAGGGAGCGCAGATACGCAGTATTTT

CDR3 length: 16
V gene: TRBV9
D gene: .
clone size: .
J gene: TRBJ2-2
CDR3 protein: CASSVGASVNTGELFF
CDR3 DNA: TGTGCCAGCAGCGTAGGTGCTAGCGTAAACACCGGGGAGCTGTTTTTT

CDR3 length: 14
V gene: TRBV7-2
D gene: TRBD2
clone size: .
J gene: TRBJ2-7
CDR3 protein: CASSWGGVAYEQYF
CDR3 DNA: TGTGCCAGCAGCTGGGGGGGAGTCGCCTACGAGCAGTACTTC

CDR3 length: 12
V gene: TRBV28
D gene: TRBD2
clone size: .
J gene: TRBJ2-1
CDR3 protein: CASRGLGNEQFF
CDR3 DNA: TGTGCCAGCCGAGGACTAGGCAATGAGCAGTTCTTC

CDR3 length: 15
V gene: TRBV4-1
D gene: .
clone size: .
J gene: TRBJ2-7
CDR3 protein: CASSQDHRLAYEQYF
CDR3 DNA: TGCGCCAGCAGCCAAGATCACCGACTAGCCTACGAGCAGTACTTC

CDR3 length: 15
V gene: TRBV10-2
D gene: TRBD2
clone size: .
J gene: TRBJ2-5
CDR3 protein: CASSGLAGRQETQYF
CDR3 DNA: TGCGCCAGCAGTGGACTAGCGGGGAGACAAGAGACCCAGTACTTC

CDR3 length: 16
V gene: TRBV7-8
D gene: TRBD2
clone size: .
J gene: TRBJ2-3
CDR3 protein: CASSYGLAGVTDTQYF
CDR3 DNA: TGTGCCAGCAGCTATGGACTAGCGGGAGTTACAGATACGCAGTATTTT

CDR3 length: 12
V gene: TRBV14
D gene: .
clone size: once
J gene: TRBJ1-2
CDR3 protein: CASSQLSWGYTF
CDR3 DNA: TGTGCCAGCAGCCAACTGTCGTGGGGCTACACCTTC

CDR3 length: 17
V gene: TRBV7-8
D gene: TRBD2
clone size: .
J gene: TRBJ2-1
CDR3 protein: CASSLILAGGPWAEQFF
CDR3 DNA: TGTGCCAGCAGCTTAATTTTAGCGGGAGGGCCTTGGGCTGAGCAGTTCTTC

CDR3 length: 14
V gene: TRBV28
D gene: .
clone size: once
J gene: TRBJ2-3
CDR3 protein: CASSSSSPTDTQYF
CDR3 DNA: TGTGCCAGCAGTTCCTCGTCCCCCACAGATACGCAGTATTTT

CDR3 length: 15
V gene: TRBV7-9
D gene: .
clone size: .
J gene: TRBJ1-1
CDR3 protein: CASSLTGSLNTEAFF
CDR3 DNA: TGTGCCAGCAGCCTCACAGGCTCATTGAACACTGAAGCTTTCTTT

CDR3 length: 14
V gene: TRBV27
D gene: TRBD1
clone size: .
J gene: TRBJ2-1
CDR3 protein: CASSKTGSYNEQFF
CDR3 DNA: TGTGCCAGCAGTAAGACAGGGAGTTACAATGAGCAGTTCTTC

CDR3 length: 11
V gene: TRBV10-1
D gene: .
clone size: .
J gene: TRBJ2-1
CDR3 protein: CASSGSDEQFF
CDR3 DNA: TGCGCCAGCAGTGGATCGGATGAGCAGTTCTTC

CDR3 length: 15
V gene: TRBV9
D gene: .
clone size: .
J gene: TRBJ2-6
CDR3 protein: CASSGAISGANVLTF
CDR3 DNA: TGTGCCAGCAGCGGAGCAATATCTGGGGCCAACGTCCTGACTTTC

CDR3 length: 16
V gene: TRBV13
D gene: TRBD1
clone size: .
J gene: TRBJ1-2
CDR3 protein: CASSPRDREMVDGYTF
CDR3 DNA: TGTGCCAGCAGCCCCAGGGACAGGGAGATGGTTGATGGCTACACCTTC

CDR3 length: 14
V gene: TRBV5-6
D gene: .
clone size: once
J gene: TRBJ2-3
CDR3 protein: CASSPGVRTDTQYF
CDR3 DNA: TGTGCCAGCAGCCCGGGGGTACGCACAGATACGCAGTATTTT

CDR3 length: 15
V gene: TRBV19
D gene: .
clone size: .
J gene: TRBJ2-7
CDR3 protein: CASSIASGSSYEQYF
CDR3 DNA: TGTGCCAGTAGTATAGCTTCGGGAAGCTCCTACGAGCAGTACTTC

CDR3 length: 13
V gene: TRBV7-7
D gene: TRBD1
clone size: .
J gene: TRBJ2-1
CDR3 protein: CASSLRGPNEQFF
CDR3 DNA: TGTGCCAGCAGCTTAAGGGGGCCCAATGAGCAGTTCTTC

CDR3 length: 14
V gene: TRBV5-6
D gene: TRBD1
clone size: .
J gene: TRBJ1-2
CDR3 protein: CASSFPGQALESTF
CDR3 DNA: TGTGCCAGCAGCTTTCCGGGACAGGCCCTGGAATCCACCTTC

CDR3 length: 13
V gene: TRBV4-1
D gene: .
clone size: .
J gene: TRBJ2-5
CDR3 protein: CASSLGHGETQYF
CDR3 DNA: TGCGCCAGCAGCCTTGGACACGGAGAGACCCAGTACTTC

CDR3 length: 16
V gene: TRBV15
D gene: .
clone size: .
J gene: TRBJ2-1
CDR3 protein: CATSSHEGGSYNEQFF
CDR3 DNA: TGTGCCACCAGCAGTCATGAGGGAGGCTCCTACAATGAGCAGTTCTTC

CDR3 length: 14
V gene: TRBV7-9
D gene: TRBD1
clone size: .
J gene: TRBJ2-7
CDR3 protein: CASSFVGTDYEQYF
CDR3 DNA: TGTGCCAGCAGCTTTGTCGGGACAGACTACGAGCAGTACTTC

CDR3 length: 16
V gene: TRBV7-9
D gene: .
clone size: once
J gene: TRBJ2-7
CDR3 protein: CASSLGPGEGTYEQYF
CDR3 DNA: TGTGCCAGCAGCTTAGGACCAGGGGAAGGGACCTACGAGCAGTACTTC

CDR3 length: 19
V gene: TRBV11-3
D gene: TRBD2
clone size: .
J gene: TRBJ2-1
CDR3 protein: CASSQRGSGRAGPYNEQFF
CDR3 DNA: TGTGCCAGCAGCCAGAGGGGTAGCGGGAGGGCCGGCCCCTACAATGAGCAGTTCTTC

CDR3 length: 18
V gene: TRBV11-3
D gene: TRBD2
clone size: .
J gene: TRBJ2-3
CDR3 protein: CASSLGVKGLAVTDTQYF
CDR3 DNA: TGTGCCAGCAGCTTAGGGGTTAAGGGACTAGCGGTCACAGATACGCAGTATTTT

CDR3 length: 15
V gene: TRBV7-8
D gene: TRBD1
clone size: .
J gene: TRBJ2-7
CDR3 protein: CASSLGQGFIHEQYF
CDR3 DNA: TGTGCCAGCAGCTTAGGACAGGGGTTCATCCACGAGCAGTACTTC

CDR3 length: 14
V gene: TRBV7-9
D gene: .
clone size: .
J gene: TRBJ2-3
CDR3 protein: CASSLYFPEDTQYF
CDR3 DNA: TGTGCCAGCAGCTTATATTTCCCGGAAGATACGCAGTATTTT

CDR3 length: 17
V gene: TRBV25-1
D gene: .
clone size: .
J gene: TRBJ2-5
CDR3 protein: CASSGPVGRGQGETQYF
CDR3 DNA: TGTGCCAGCAGTGGTCCGGTGGGGAGGGGGCAGGGGGAGACCCAGTACTTC

CDR3 length: 12
V gene: TRBV2
D gene: .
clone size: .
J gene: TRBJ2-7
CDR3 protein: CASSERSISGYF
CDR3 DNA: TGTGCCAGCAGTGAACGGTCCATCTCAGGGTACTTC